Listed below are T cell receptor beta chains from one sample, sequenced in a study of OX40 agonist ivuxolimab in advanced cancers. Profiled with immunoSEQ multiplex PCR; TCRdb holds only in-frame clones, not every one. The sample contains 15,000 to 20,000 clones, 80% to 90% of which appear only once. Specimen: CD4+ or CD8+ T cells sorted from blood, collected in a trial of the OX40 agonist ivuxolimab. The receptor source for this set is an adult with an advanced solid tumor such as melanoma, head and neck, liver or kidney cancer. The CDR3 runs from the conserved cysteine through the conserved F or W. D genes are given only for firm matches.

>TRBJ2-6|.|TRBV6-5
CASSYRGFGANVLTF
TGTGCCAGCAGTTACCGCGGGTTCGGGGCCAACGTCCTGACTTTC
>TRBJ1-1|.|TRBV10-3
CAISEAAGRITEAFF
TGTGCCATCAGTGAGGCGGCAGGGCGAATCACTGAAGCTTTCTTT
>TRBJ1-1|.|TRBV2
CASSPDSAQWAFF
TGTGCCAGCAGTCCAGACTCGGCACAATGGGCTTTCTTT
>TRBJ2-7|TRBD2|TRBV6-1
CASSGGTSGRTGEQYF
TGTGCCAGCAGTGGAGGGACTAGCGGGAGGACGGGTGAGCAGTACTTC
>TRBJ2-2|.|TRBV6-5
CASRLVATGELFF
TGTGCCTCCAGACTAGTCGCCACCGGGGAGCTGTTTTTT
>TRBJ2-5|TRBD1|TRBV10-3
CAISDLGTEQETQYF
TGTGCCATCAGTGATCTCGGGACAGAACAAGAGACCCAGTACTTC
>TRBJ2-1|.|TRBV20-1
CSAIYNEQFF
TGCAGTGCTATTTACAATGAGCAGTTCTTC
>TRBJ2-7|.|TRBV7-9
CASSADGYYEQYF
TGTGCCAGCAGCGCAGACGGATACTACGAGCAGTACTTC
>TRBJ2-3|.|TRBV9
CASSAVEGSWDTQYF
TGTGCCAGCAGCGCGGTGGAGGGTTCCTGGGATACGCAGTATTTT
>TRBJ1-6|.|TRBV11-2
CASSLRGRGFSPLHF
TGTGCCAGCAGCCTCCGGGGACGAGGGTTCTCACCCCTCCACTTT
>TRBJ1-1|.|TRBV2
CASRYSPYTEAFF
TGTGCCAGCAGGTACAGCCCATACACTGAAGCTTTCTTT
>TRBJ1-1|.|TRBV5-4
CASSLAGLAEAFF
TGTGCCAGCAGCTTGGCGGGGCTGGCTGAAGCTTTCTTT
>TRBJ1-1|TRBD1|TRBV29-1
CSDQQGAESRPPWF
TGCAGCGACCAACAGGGGGCCGAATCCCGCCCGCCTTGGTTT
>TRBJ1-5|TRBD1|TRBV10-2
CASSEEGQGNNQPQHF
TGCGCCAGCAGTGAGGAGGGACAGGGAAACAATCAGCCCCAGCATTTT
>TRBJ2-7|.|TRBV11-1
CASSRPGYEQYF
TGTGCCAGCAGCCGACCTGGGTACGAGCAGTACTTC
>TRBJ2-5|.|TRBV7-3
CASSSDFGETQYF
TGTGCCAGCAGCTCTGATTTTGGGGAGACCCAGTACTTC
>TRBJ2-7|.|TRBV5-1
CASSLTGSSYEQYF
TGCGCCAGCAGCTTGACAGGAAGCTCCTACGAGCAGTACTTC
>TRBJ1-2|.|TRBV4-1
CASSLLPGPRGYTF
TGCGCCAGCAGCCTGCTACCGGGACCAAGGGGCTACACCTTC
>TRBJ1-6|TRBD1|TRBV11-2
CASSDRGNSPLHF
TGTGCCAGCAGCGACAGGGGAAATTCACCCCTCCACTTT